The 8 T cell receptor beta chains below all came from one sample that was sequenced in a study of blood T cell repertoires in COVID-19. Using immunoSEQ multiplex PCR, the repertoire was profiled, and TCRdb retains in-frame clones only, with some absent. The repertoire consists of approximately 200,000 clones, with around 90% occurring once and the leading ten covering about 3.5%. The specimen was PBMCs or T cells enriched from blood (not recorded which). Receptors originate from a woman in her thirties who had been exposed to COVID-19.

The V call is TRBV27, the J call TRBJ2-1; TRBD2 aligns across 13 bases. CDR3 length: 19 amino acids. The V gene's germline CDR1 is MNHEY and CDR2 SMNVEV (reference sequence). Trimming took 4 bases from V and 0 from J; bases not matched to a gene: 9. CDR3 sequence (DNA): TGTGCCAGCAGTTCCCCGGGACTAGCGGGGTTAAGCTCCTACAATGAGCAGTTCTTC. Translating gives CASSSPGLAGLSSYNEQFF.

V and J are TRBV14 and TRBJ1-4; D is unresolved. The germline V gene has CDR1 SGHDN and CDR2 FVKESK. The CDR3 is 14 residues long. V shed 3 bases and J shed 2 bases, with 7 bases lying between them. CDR3 in amino acids: CASSHRVTNEKLFF. CDR3 bases: TGTGCCAGCAGCCACCGGGTTACTAATGAAAAACTGTTTTTT.

The rearrangement joins TRBV5-1 to TRBJ2-1; TRBD2 matches at 13 bases. The CDR3 is made up of 16 amino acids. Per the germline V gene, CDR1 is SGHRS and CDR2 is YFSETQ. V shed 4 bases, J shed 3 bases, and the junction held 4 bases outside the gene matches. The CDR3 nucleotides are TGCGCCAGCAGCGCGGGACTAGCGGGACACTACAATGAGCAGTTCTTC. This translates into CASSAGLAGHYNEQFF. Drawing the rest from reference TRBV5-1 and TRBJ2-1, the complete variable domain is KAGVTQTPRYLIKTRGQQVTLSCSPISGHRSVSWYQQTPGQGLQFLFEYFSETQRNKGNFPGRFSGRQFSNSRSEMNVSTLELGDSALYLCASSAGLAGHYNEQFFGPGTRLTVL.

The rearrangement uses TRBV5-1 and TRBJ1-1; D is unclear. V was cut by 0 bases and J by 4 bases, with 7 bases left in between. The CDR3 has 13 amino acids. In germline, CDR1 is SGHRS, CDR2 YFSETQ. The DNA of the CDR3 is TGCGCCAGCAGCTTGGCCCCGGGCACTGAAGCTTTCTTT. Translating it yields CASSLAPGTEAFF.

A few counts support this clone. The chain uses TRBV30 and TRBJ2-1, with 12 positions matching TRBD2. Germline V CDR1 and CDR2: GTSNPN, SVGIG (reference sequence). The J segment lost 7 bases and the V segment lost 2 bases, leaving 6 bases of the junction unmatched. CDR3 length: 15 amino acids. In DNA form, the CDR3 reads TGTGCCTGGAGTAGGCTAGCGGGAGGGCCAAATGAGCAGTTCTTC. Protein: CAWSRLAGGPNEQFF.

The V and J genes are TRBV19 and TRBJ1-6; 9 bases are a match to TRBD1. The V segment lost 6 bases and the J segment 6 bases; nucleotides outside the gene matches: 6. Germline loops: CDR1 LNHDA, CDR2 SQIVND (reference sequence). The CDR3 has 15 amino acids. DNA for the CDR3: TGTGCCAGTAGCACAGGGGGCTTATTTAATTCACCCCTCCACTTT. Its translation: CASSTGGLFNSPLHF.

V and J are TRBV29-1 and TRBJ2-7, with D maybe TRBD1 (5 bases). Germline V gene lookup returns CDR1 SQVTM and CDR2 ANQGSEA. Between the trimmed V and J ends, which lost 0 bases and 0 bases, there was a span of 15 bases. This CDR3 contains 16 residues. The CDR3 region is CSVEDPLRQGSYEQYF. As DNA, the CDR3 is TGCAGCGTTGAAGACCCTCTGCGGCAGGGCTCCTACGAGCAGTACTTC.

This clone was seen only once. The V and J genes are TRBV12-5 and TRBJ1-3; D is uncertain. Per germline, CDR1 LGHNT and CDR2 FRNRAP. Trimming shortened V by 0 bases and J by 0 bases, and 12 bases separated the two germline ends. The CDR3 length is 17 residues. Here the CDR3 DNA reads TGTGCTAGTGGTTTGGTAGCTGGCCGGAGCTCTGGAAACACCATATATTTT. It specifies CASGLVAGRSSGNTIYF.